A selection of T cell receptor beta chains follows, all from one sample in a study of blood T cell repertoires in COVID-19. Generated by immunoSEQ multiplex PCR, the TCRdb table keeps only in-frame clones and is missing some. The sample carries some 350,000 clones, about four fifths recorded once. The material sequenced was peripheral blood. The receptors derive from a young man with active or convalescent COVID-19. Both conserved end residues are part of each CDR3. Fields, in order: D gene, V gene, clone size, J gene, CDR3 protein, CDR3 DNA. A D gene is named only where the DNA matches it firmly. Size is omitted from some rows. Given values are once, few, many or a class for expanded clones.

d_gene: TRBD1
v_gene: TRBV7-3
abundance: once
j_gene: TRBJ2-3
CDR3aa: CASSYTGADTQYF
CDR3nt: TGTGCCAGCAGCTACACAGGGGCAGATACGCAGTATTTT

d_gene: -
v_gene: TRBV18
abundance: -
j_gene: TRBJ1-3
CDR3aa: CASSPPGGNTIYF
CDR3nt: TGTGCCAGCTCACCACCCGGGGGAAACACCATATATTTT

d_gene: -
v_gene: TRBV3-1/TRBV3-2
abundance: -
j_gene: TRBJ1-2
CDR3aa: CASSQDNWEAYGYTF
CDR3nt: TGTGCCAGCAGCCAAGATAATTGGGAGGCCTATGGCTACACCTTC

d_gene: TRBD2
v_gene: TRBV30
abundance: -
j_gene: TRBJ2-3
CDR3aa: CAWSATSGGPDTQYF
CDR3nt: TGTGCCTGGAGTGCTACTAGCGGGGGACCAGATACGCAGTATTTT

d_gene: TRBD2
v_gene: TRBV24-1
abundance: -
j_gene: TRBJ2-1
CDR3aa: CATSDRTSGSRNEQFF
CDR3nt: TGTGCCACCAGTGACCGTACTAGCGGGAGTCGAAATGAGCAGTTCTTC

d_gene: TRBD2
v_gene: TRBV28
abundance: -
j_gene: TRBJ2-2
CDR3aa: CASRGGFPGELFF
CDR3nt: TGTGCCAGCAGGGGGGGGTTCCCCGGGGAGCTGTTTTTT

d_gene: -
v_gene: TRBV6-5
abundance: once
j_gene: TRBJ1-5
CDR3aa: CASRRDGQHF
CDR3nt: TGTGCCAGCAGGCGGGATGGCCAGCATTTT

d_gene: -
v_gene: TRBV29-1
abundance: -
j_gene: TRBJ1-1
CDR3aa: CSADGVNTEAFF
CDR3nt: TGCAGCGCGGACGGGGTGAACACTGAAGCTTTCTTT

d_gene: -
v_gene: TRBV12-3/TRBV12-4
abundance: -
j_gene: TRBJ2-4
CDR3aa: CASNGGRLDIQYF
CDR3nt: TGTGCCAGCAACGGGGGACGGTTGGACATTCAGTACTTC

d_gene: TRBD1
v_gene: TRBV6-5
abundance: -
j_gene: TRBJ2-7
CDR3aa: CAIRGGTGREQYF
CDR3nt: TGTGCCATCAGGGGGGGGACAGGGAGGGAGCAGTACTTC

d_gene: -
v_gene: TRBV5-1
abundance: few
j_gene: TRBJ1-1
CDR3aa: CASSPHLQGHLNTEAFF
CDR3nt: TGCGCCAGCAGCCCACATCTACAGGGACACCTGAACACTGAAGCTTTCTTT

d_gene: TRBD1
v_gene: TRBV5-1
abundance: -
j_gene: TRBJ1-4
CDR3aa: CASSFRPGQGDEKLFF
CDR3nt: TGCGCCAGCAGCTTCCGGCCGGGACAGGGAGATGAAAAACTGTTTTTT

d_gene: -
v_gene: TRBV21-1
abundance: -
j_gene: TRBJ1-5
CDR3aa: CASSPTFDRVGRYSNQPQHF
CDR3nt: TGTGCCAGCAGCCCCACCTTTGACAGGGTTGGTCGCTATAGCAATCAGCCCCAGCATTTT

d_gene: -
v_gene: TRBV2
abundance: -
j_gene: TRBJ1-2
CDR3aa: CASSPRTDGYTF
CDR3nt: TGTGCCAGCAGTCCCCGGACAGATGGCTACACCTTC

d_gene: TRBD1
v_gene: TRBV7-6
abundance: -
j_gene: TRBJ1-4
CDR3aa: CASSLGQGAYREKLFF
CDR3nt: TGTGCCAGCAGCTTAGGGCAGGGGGCTTATCGGGAAAAACTGTTTTTT

d_gene: TRBD1
v_gene: TRBV4-3
abundance: -
j_gene: TRBJ1-2
CDR3aa: CASSQGTGVWSNYGYTF
CDR3nt: TGCGCCAGCAGCCAAGGGACAGGGGTTTGGTCTAACTATGGCTACACCTTC

d_gene: -
v_gene: TRBV4-1
abundance: once
j_gene: TRBJ2-2
CDR3aa: CASSGGRFNTGELFF
CDR3nt: TGCGCCAGCAGCGGCGGGCGCTTCAACACCGGGGAGCTGTTTTTT

d_gene: TRBD2
v_gene: TRBV4-2
abundance: few
j_gene: TRBJ2-5
CDR3aa: CASSHTSGGASETQYF
CDR3nt: TGTGCCAGCAGCCATACTAGCGGGGGGGCTTCAGAGACCCAGTACTTC

d_gene: -
v_gene: TRBV30
abundance: few
j_gene: TRBJ2-5
CDR3aa: CAWSAASGTGTQYF
CDR3nt: TGTGCCTGGAGTGCTGCTAGCGGGACAGGGACCCAGTACTTC

d_gene: -
v_gene: TRBV4-3
abundance: -
j_gene: TRBJ2-7
CDR3aa: CASSQGPTGRLIYEQYF
CDR3nt: TGCGCCAGCAGCCAAGGCCCAACCGGGCGACTAATCTACGAGCAGTACTTC

d_gene: -
v_gene: TRBV19
abundance: many
j_gene: TRBJ1-3
CDR3aa: CASSPWDTAGNTIYF
CDR3nt: TGTGCCAGTAGCCCTTGGGACACGGCTGGAAACACCATATATTTT

d_gene: -
v_gene: TRBV30
abundance: -
j_gene: TRBJ1-6
CDR3aa: CAWRRTDPLQGFSLGSPLHF
CDR3nt: TGTGCCTGGAGGCGAACCGACCCCCTACAGGGTTTCTCACTAGGATCACCCCTCCACTTT

d_gene: -
v_gene: TRBV19
abundance: -
j_gene: TRBJ2-1
CDR3aa: CASSTWSSYNEQFF
CDR3nt: TGTGCCAGTAGTACCTGGAGCTCCTACAATGAGCAGTTCTTC

d_gene: -
v_gene: TRBV29-1
abundance: -
j_gene: TRBJ1-1
CDR3aa: CSVDGGEISRTEAFF
CDR3nt: TGCAGCGTTGATGGCGGGGAGATTTCGCGAACTGAAGCTTTCTTT